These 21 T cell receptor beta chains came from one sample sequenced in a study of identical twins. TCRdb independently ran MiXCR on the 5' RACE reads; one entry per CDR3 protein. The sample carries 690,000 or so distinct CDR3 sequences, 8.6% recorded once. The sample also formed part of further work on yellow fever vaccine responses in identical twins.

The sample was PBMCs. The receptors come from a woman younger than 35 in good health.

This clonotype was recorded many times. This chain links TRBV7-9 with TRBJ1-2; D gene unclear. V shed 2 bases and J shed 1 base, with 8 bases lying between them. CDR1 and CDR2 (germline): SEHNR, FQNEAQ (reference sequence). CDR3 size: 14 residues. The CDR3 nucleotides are TGTGCCAGCAGCTTATATCCAGATAACTATGGCTACACCTTC. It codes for CASSLYPDNYGYTF.

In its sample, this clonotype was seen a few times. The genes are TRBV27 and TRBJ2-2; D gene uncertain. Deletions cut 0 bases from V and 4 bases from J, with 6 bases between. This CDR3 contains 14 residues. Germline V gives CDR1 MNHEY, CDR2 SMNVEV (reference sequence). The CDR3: CASSLSPTTGELFF. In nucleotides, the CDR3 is TGTGCCAGCAGTTTATCGCCCACCACCGGGGAGCTGTTTTTT.

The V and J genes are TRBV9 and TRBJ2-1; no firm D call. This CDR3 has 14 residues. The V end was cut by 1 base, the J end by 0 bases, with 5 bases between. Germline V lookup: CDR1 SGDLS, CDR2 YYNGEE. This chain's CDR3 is CASSVRHSYNEQFF. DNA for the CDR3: TGTGCCAGCAGCGTACGGCACTCCTACAATGAGCAGTTCTTC.

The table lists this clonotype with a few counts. The CDR3 nucleotides are TGTGCCAGCAGCTCAAACCGGGCCCAAGGGGAGACCCAGTACTTC. It yields the protein CASSSNRAQGETQYF. This rearrangement joins TRBV11-2 to TRBJ2-5, with no clear D. The CDR3 consists of 15 residues. The V end lost 4 bases, the J end lost 5 bases, and 17 bases lay between the germline ends. Germline CDR1 reads SGHAT; CDR2 reads FQNNGV.

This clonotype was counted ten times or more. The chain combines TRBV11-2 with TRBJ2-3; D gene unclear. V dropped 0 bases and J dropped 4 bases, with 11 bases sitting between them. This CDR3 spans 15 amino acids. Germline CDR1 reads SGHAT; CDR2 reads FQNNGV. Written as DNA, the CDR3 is TGTGCCAGCAGCTTAGATACCGGCTGGGCAGATACGCAGTATTTT. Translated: CASSLDTGWADTQYF.

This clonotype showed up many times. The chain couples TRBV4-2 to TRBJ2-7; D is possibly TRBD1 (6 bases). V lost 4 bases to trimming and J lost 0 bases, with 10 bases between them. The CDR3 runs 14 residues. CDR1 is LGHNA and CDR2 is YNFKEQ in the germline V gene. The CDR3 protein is CASSPTGVSYEQYF. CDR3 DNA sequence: TGTGCCAGCAGCCCGACAGGTGTCTCCTACGAGCAGTACTTC.

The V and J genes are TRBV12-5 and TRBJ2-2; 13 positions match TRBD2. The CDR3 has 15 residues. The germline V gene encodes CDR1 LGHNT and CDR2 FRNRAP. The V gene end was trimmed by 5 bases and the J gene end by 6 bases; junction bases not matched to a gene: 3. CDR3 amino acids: CASGPGLAGSGELFF. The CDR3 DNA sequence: TGTGCTAGTGGTCCGGGACTAGCGGGATCCGGGGAGCTGTTTTTT.

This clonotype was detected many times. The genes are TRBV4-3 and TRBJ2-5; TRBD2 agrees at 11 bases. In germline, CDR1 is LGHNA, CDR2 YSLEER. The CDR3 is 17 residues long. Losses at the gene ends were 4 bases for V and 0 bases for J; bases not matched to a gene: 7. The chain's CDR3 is CASSLPATSGNQETQYF. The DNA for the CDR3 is TGCGCCAGCAGCCTCCCGGCGACTAGCGGGAACCAAGAGACCCAGTACTTC.

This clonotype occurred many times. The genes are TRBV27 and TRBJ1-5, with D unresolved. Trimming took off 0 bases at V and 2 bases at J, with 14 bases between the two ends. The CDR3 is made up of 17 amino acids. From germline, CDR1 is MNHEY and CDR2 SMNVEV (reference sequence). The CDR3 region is CASSLSPDLEGNQPQHF. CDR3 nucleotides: TGTGCCAGCAGTTTATCGCCCGACCTGGAGGGCAATCAGCCCCAGCATTTT.

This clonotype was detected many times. The CDR3 nucleotides read TGCAGTGCCTACGTAGGAGGGTTCGCCGAGCAGTACTTC. Amino acid sequence: CSAYVGGFAEQYF. V is TRBV20-1 and J is TRBJ2-7; perhaps TRBD2 as D (6 bases). The CDR3 contains 13 residues. Germline V gives CDR1 DFQATT, CDR2 SNEGSKA (reference sequence). V gave up 6 bases and J gave up 6 bases, with 18 bases separating them.

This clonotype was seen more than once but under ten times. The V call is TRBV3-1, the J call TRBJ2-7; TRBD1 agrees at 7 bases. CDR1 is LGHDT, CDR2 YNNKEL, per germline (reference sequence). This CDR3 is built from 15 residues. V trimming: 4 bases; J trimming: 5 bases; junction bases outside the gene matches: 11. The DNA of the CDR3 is TGTGCCAGCAGCCCCTTGAGAAGGGGGCGCAACGAGCAGTACTTC. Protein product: CASSPLRRGRNEQYF.

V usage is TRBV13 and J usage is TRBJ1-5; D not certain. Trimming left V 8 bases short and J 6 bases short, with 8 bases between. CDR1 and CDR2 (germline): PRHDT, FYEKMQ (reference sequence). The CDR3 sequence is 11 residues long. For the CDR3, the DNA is TGTGCCAGCTTTTTTAGTCAGCCCCAGCATTTT. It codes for CASFFSQPQHF.

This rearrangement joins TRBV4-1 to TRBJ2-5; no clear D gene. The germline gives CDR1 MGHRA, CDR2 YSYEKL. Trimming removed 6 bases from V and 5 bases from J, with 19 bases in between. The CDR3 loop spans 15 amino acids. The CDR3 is CASSLVRNGVETQYF. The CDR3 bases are TGCGCCAGCAGTCTCGTTAGGAATGGCGTGGAGACCCAGTACTTC.

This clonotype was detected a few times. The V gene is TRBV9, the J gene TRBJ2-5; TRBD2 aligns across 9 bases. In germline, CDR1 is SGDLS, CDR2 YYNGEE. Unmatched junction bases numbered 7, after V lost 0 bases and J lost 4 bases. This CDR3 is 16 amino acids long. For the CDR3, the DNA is TGTGCCAGCAGCGTAGGTTCCGGACTAGCGCGAGAGACCCAGTACTTC. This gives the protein CASSVGSGLARETQYF.

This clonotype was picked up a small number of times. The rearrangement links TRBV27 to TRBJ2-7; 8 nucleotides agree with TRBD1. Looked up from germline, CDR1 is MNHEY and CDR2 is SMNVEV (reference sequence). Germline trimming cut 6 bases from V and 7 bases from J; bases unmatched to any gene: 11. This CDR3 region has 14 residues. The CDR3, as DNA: TGTGCCAGCAGCCCGGACAGGGACCGGCGGGAGCAGTACTTC. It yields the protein CASSPDRDRREQYF.

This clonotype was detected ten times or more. CDR3 protein: CASADLLREQYF. CDR3 DNA: TGTGCCAGCGCGGATCTCTTAAGGGAGCAGTACTTC. The V and J genes are TRBV7-2 and TRBJ2-7; D is ambiguous. Germline CDR1 is SGHTA and CDR2 is FQGNSA. CDR3 length: 12 residues. Trimming pared 8 bases from V and 7 bases from J, leaving 15 bases between.

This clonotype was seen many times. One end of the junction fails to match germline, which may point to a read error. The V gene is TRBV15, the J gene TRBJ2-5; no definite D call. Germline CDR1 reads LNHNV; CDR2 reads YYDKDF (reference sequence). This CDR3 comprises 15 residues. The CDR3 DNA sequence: TGTGCCACCAGCAGAGATCCCAATAGCCAAGAGGCCCAGTACTTC. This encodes CATSRDPNSQEAQYF.

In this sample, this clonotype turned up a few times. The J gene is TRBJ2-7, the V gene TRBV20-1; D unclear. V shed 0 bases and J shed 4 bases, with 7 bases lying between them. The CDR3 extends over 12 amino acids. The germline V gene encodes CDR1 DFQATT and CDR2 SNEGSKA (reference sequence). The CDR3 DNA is TGCAGTGCTAGAGATCGCCAGTACGAGCAGTACTTC. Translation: CSARDRQYEQYF.

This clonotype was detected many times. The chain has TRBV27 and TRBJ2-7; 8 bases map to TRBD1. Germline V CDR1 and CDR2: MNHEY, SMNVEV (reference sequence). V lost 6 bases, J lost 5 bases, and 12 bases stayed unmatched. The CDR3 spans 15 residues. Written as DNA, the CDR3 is TGTGCCAGCAGCACTACCCCGGACAGGGCCCACGAGCAGTACTTC. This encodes CASSTTPDRAHEQYF.

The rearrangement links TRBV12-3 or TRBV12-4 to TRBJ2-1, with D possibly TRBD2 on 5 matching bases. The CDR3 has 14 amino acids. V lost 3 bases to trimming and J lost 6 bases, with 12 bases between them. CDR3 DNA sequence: TGTGCCAGCAGTTTCTCGGGATTTGTCAATGAGCAGTTCTTC. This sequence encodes CASSFSGFVNEQFF.

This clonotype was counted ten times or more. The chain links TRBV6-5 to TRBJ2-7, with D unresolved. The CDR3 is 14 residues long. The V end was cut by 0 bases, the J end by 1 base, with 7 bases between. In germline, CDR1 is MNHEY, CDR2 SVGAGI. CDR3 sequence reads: CASSYSILSYEQYF. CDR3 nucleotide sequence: TGTGCCAGCAGTTACTCGATACTATCCTACGAGCAGTACTTC.